The clone carrying this TCR beta chain has a single count. Its matching antigen is unknown. 13 Jbeta primers and 60 Vbeta primers were used for the PCR. Produced via immunoSEQ multiplex PCR; TCRdb's table is partial and in-frame only. This sample has approximately 180,000 clones, with 75% to 85% found just once. This entry belongs to a study of cytomegalovirus exposure and HLA in healthy donors. At the level of the study: Genetic ancestry analysis placed 75% to 85% of the 398 donors that were genotyped in the Caucasian-associated cluster.

Germline CDR1 reads PRHDT; CDR2 reads FYEKMQ (reference sequence). Trimming at V came to 0 bases and at J to 6 bases, leaving 7 bases not matched to a gene. This CDR3 has 16 amino acids. Study results and caveats: Sequencing depth roughly uniform across donors was assumed in presence/absence analyses.

The rearrangement joins TRBV13 to TRBJ2-7; the match to TRBD2 covers 11 bases. The sample consisted of PBMCs. This receptor was obtained from a man under 40 in good health and CMV-seropositive. The CDR3, as DNA: TGTGCCAGCAGCTTAGGCCGGACTAGCGGGCGTGCCGAGCAGTACTTC. It yields the protein CASSLGRTSGRAEQYF. Together with reference TRBV13 and TRBJ2-7, the CDR3 gives the full variable domain: AAGVIQSPRHLIKEKRETATLKCYPIPRHDTVYWYQQGPGQDPQFLISFYEKMQSDKGSIPDRFSAQQFSDYHSELNMSSLELGDSALYFCASSLGRTSGRAEQYFGPGTRLTVT.